This TCR beta chain was identified during a study of T-cell reconstitution after alpha-beta-depleted transplantation in children. It was with unique molecular identifiers that the TCRbeta library was prepared. TCRdb recomputed calls from the PCR reads with MiXCR, one row per CDR3 protein. Of just over 950,000 distinct CDR3 sequences listed, about 29% are singletons. Germline V gene lookup returns CDR1 LGHDT and CDR2 YNNKEL (reference sequence). CDR3 length equals 16 residues. Trimming cost V 4 bases and J 2 bases; bases outside gene matches: 8. A word on this clonotype: What it binds is not known.

Study results and limitations: Once a year had passed after transplant, T-cell counts and diversity came mostly from newly produced T cells.

The specimen comprised PBMCs, mostly from graft donor cells, sampled 360 days after TCRalphabeta/CD19-depleted stem cell transplant. This chain links TRBV3-1 with TRBJ2-1; 7 nucleotides agree with TRBD1. This receptor was obtained from a boy under three years old who had a stem cell transplant for SCID, so the T cells may come from the graft donor. CDR3 in amino acids: CASSPQTGDPYNEQFF. The DNA for the CDR3 is TGTGCCAGCAGCCCACAAACAGGGGATCCCTACAATGAGCAGTTCTTC.